This is a list of T cell receptor beta chains from one sample in a study of lymphopenia after photon versus proton radiotherapy. The data were produced by immunoSEQ multiplex PCR, yet TCRdb's version contains in-frame clones alone and is incomplete. Among under 65,000 clones listed, approximately 88% were seen once. The sequencing used peripheral blood, collected from a patient treated with proton-based radiotherapy. These receptors were taken from a man aged 60-69 years with pancreatic cancer. CDR3s include the opening cysteine and the closing phenylalanine or tryptophan. A D gene is named only where the DNA matches it firmly. Expanded clones are given a class, and other clones once, few, many or no size at all.

abundance	d_gene	j_gene	v_gene	len	CDR3nt	CDR3aa
.	TRBD2	TRBJ2-1	TRBV27	15	TGTGCCAGCAGTTTAGTTGGCGGGAGATGGAATGAGCAGTTCTTC	CASSLVGGRWNEQFF
.	TRBD1	TRBJ1-4	TRBV7-9	15	TGTGCCAGCAGCTTAGGACAGGGAGTGGATGAAAAACTGTTTTTT	CASSLGQGVDEKLFF
few	.	TRBJ1-1	TRBV5-1	14	TGCGCCAGCACTTTGGGGACAATGAACACTGAAGCTTTCTTT	CASTLGTMNTEAFF
.	TRBD2	TRBJ2-7	TRBV14	16	TGTGCCAGCAGCAAAACGGGTGCTAGCGGGACCTACGAGCAGTACTTC	CASSKTGASGTYEQYF
.	.	TRBJ1-4	TRBV2	15	TGTGCCAGCAGGTTCGCGGTAGGGCGACGCGAAAAACTGTTTTTT	CASRFAVGRREKLFF
.	TRBD1	TRBJ2-1	TRBV4-1	15	TGCGCCAGCAGCCAAGATATGGGACAGGGGGGGGAGCAGTTCTTC	CASSQDMGQGGEQFF
.	.	TRBJ2-2	TRBV7-3	15	TGTGCCAGCAGCTTAGGCCAGGGGAACACCGGGGAGCTGTTTTTT	CASSLGQGNTGELFF
.	TRBD1	TRBJ2-5	TRBV2	14	TGTGCCAGCAGTCCTTCTGACAGGGCCGAGACCCAGTACTTC	CASSPSDRAETQYF
.	.	TRBJ2-7	TRBV27	14	TGTGCCAGCAGTACTCGGGACTCCTCCTACGAGCAGTACTTC	CASSTRDSSYEQYF
.	.	TRBJ1-1	TRBV9	13	TGTGCCAGCAGCAGAATACTAGGGGGGCGAGCTTTCTTT	CASSRILGGRAFF
.	.	TRBJ2-1	TRBV18	12	TGTGCCAGCTCCCCAGGGGTGGATGAGCAGTTCTTC	CASSPGVDEQFF
.	TRBD2	TRBJ2-3	TRBV10-3	17	TGTGCCTCCGCCAGGGGAACTAGCGGGGCTCTCACAGATACGCAGTATTTT	CASARGTSGALTDTQYF
.	.	TRBJ1-4	TRBV5-5	11	TGTGCCAGCAGCTTTCATGAAAAACTGTTTTTT	CASSFHEKLFF
few	TRBD2	TRBJ2-1	TRBV5-1	17	TGCGCCAGCAGCTTCAAGGCTGAGGCTAGCGGGAGGAATGAGCAGTTCTTC	CASSFKAEASGRNEQFF
.	.	TRBJ2-2	TRBV9	15	TGTGCCAGCAGTCCAGTCCTCCGGAGGACCGGGGAGCTGTTTTTT	CASSPVLRRTGELFF
.	TRBD2	TRBJ2-7	TRBV23-1	18	TGCGCCAGCAGTCAATCAACACTATTTGGGGAGGGGTGCTACGAGCAGTACTTC	CASSQSTLFGEGCYEQYF
.	TRBD2	TRBJ2-7	TRBV5-1	16	TGCGCCAGCAGCGTCGTAGCGGGAGGGCCTTCTGGAGAGCAGTACTTC	CASSVVAGGPSGEQYF
.	TRBD1	TRBJ1-5	TRBV28	21	TGTGCCAGCAGTCCGAAAGGGAGACAGGGGGCTGCAAGGAAGGGCAATCAGCCCCAGCATTTT	CASSPKGRQGAARKGNQPQHF
.	TRBD1	TRBJ1-2	TRBV28	14	TGTGCCAGCAGGGCCGGGACAGGGTTAAGTGGCTACACCTTC	CASRAGTGLSGYTF
.	.	TRBJ1-2	TRBV19	11	TGTGCCAGTAGTAGGCAACTTGGCTACACCTTC	CASSRQLGYTF
.	.	TRBJ2-5	TRBV30	13	TGTGCCTGGATCGGAGGTGGAGTGGGGACCCAGTACTTC	CAWIGGGVGTQYF
.	.	TRBJ1-2	TRBV30	13	TGTGCCTGGATTAGTCAGGGGCGAAGCGGCTACACCTTC	CAWISQGRSGYTF
.	TRBD1	TRBJ2-2	TRBV19	15	TGTGCCAGTGGGACAGCCTTATTGAACACCGGGGAGCTGTTTTTT	CASGTALLNTGELFF
.	TRBD2	TRBJ2-7	TRBV28	18	TGTGCCAGCAGTTATCCCCTCTCGACTAGCGGGAGTGTCCGCGAGCAGTACTTC	CASSYPLSTSGSVREQYF
.	.	TRBJ2-7	TRBV28	13	TGTGCCAGCTTTAGGGGGAGGGCCTACGAGCAGTACTTC	CASFRGRAYEQYF
.	TRBD1	TRBJ2-7	TRBV5-1	14	TGCGCCAGCGCACGACAGGGGGAGCGGGGCGAGCAGTACTTC	CASARQGERGEQYF
.	.	TRBJ2-3	TRBV14	15	TGTGCCAGCAGCCCTAAACGGCTAGCCCAAGATACGCAGTATTTT	CASSPKRLAQDTQYF
.	.	TRBJ2-7	TRBV19	13	TGTGCCAGTAGTCCGGCAGGCCCTTACGAGCAGTACTTC	CASSPAGPYEQYF
.	.	TRBJ2-3	TRBV14	15	TGTGCCAGCAGCCAAGATAACATTGGGACAGATACGCAGTATTTT	CASSQDNIGTDTQYF
.	TRBD2	TRBJ2-3	TRBV7-2	14	TGTGCCAGCAGCCCCAGCGGGAGACCAGATACGCAGTATTTT	CASSPSGRPDTQYF
.	.	TRBJ2-7	TRBV7-2	12	TGTGCCAGCACCCCCCCGACCTACGAGCAGTACTTC	CASTPPTYEQYF
.	.	TRBJ2-1	TRBV6-1	18	TGTGCCAGCAGTGGGGACGACGGGATTGTCTGGAGGGGGAATGAGCAGTTCTTC	CASSGDDGIVWRGNEQFF
.	.	TRBJ2-3	TRBV6-1	15	TGTGCCAGCAGGAGGGGTGGTCGAGGCACAGATACGCAGTATTTT	CASRRGGRGTDTQYF
.	.	TRBJ1-1	TRBV11-2	14	TGTGCCAGCAGCCCGGGACGGGCGAACACTGAAGCTTTCTTT	CASSPGRANTEAFF
.	.	TRBJ1-2	TRBV28	15	TGTGCCAGCAACCCCACCGGGGCGCGGGGGGGAGGCTACACCTTC	CASNPTGARGGGYTF
.	TRBD1	TRBJ1-3	TRBV11-2	13	TGTGCCAGCAGCCCGACAGGGAAAAACACCATATATTTT	CASSPTGKNTIYF
.	.	TRBJ1-1	TRBV27	14	TGTGCCAGCAGTTTCCTAACAGGCAACACTGAAGCTTTCTTT	CASSFLTGNTEAFF
.	TRBD1	TRBJ1-1	TRBV6-4	16	TGTGCCAGCAGTGACCGCCATACAGGGGGAGGCACTGAAGCTTTCTTT	CASSDRHTGGGTEAFF